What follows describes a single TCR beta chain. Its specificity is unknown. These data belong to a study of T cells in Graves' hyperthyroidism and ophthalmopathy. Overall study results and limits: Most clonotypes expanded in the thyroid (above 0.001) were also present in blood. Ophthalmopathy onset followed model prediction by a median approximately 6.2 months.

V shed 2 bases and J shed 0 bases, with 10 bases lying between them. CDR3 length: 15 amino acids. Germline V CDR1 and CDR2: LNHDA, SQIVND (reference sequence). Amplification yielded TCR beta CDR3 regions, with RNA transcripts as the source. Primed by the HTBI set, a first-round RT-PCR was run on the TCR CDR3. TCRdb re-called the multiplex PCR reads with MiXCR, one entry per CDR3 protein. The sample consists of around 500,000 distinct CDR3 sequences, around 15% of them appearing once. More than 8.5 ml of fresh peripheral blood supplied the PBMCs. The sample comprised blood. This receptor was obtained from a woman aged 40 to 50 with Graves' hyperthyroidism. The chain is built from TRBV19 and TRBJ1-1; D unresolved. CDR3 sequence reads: CASSISQAMNTEAFF. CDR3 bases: TGTGCCAGTAGTATATCCCAGGCCATGAACACTGAAGCTTTCTTT.